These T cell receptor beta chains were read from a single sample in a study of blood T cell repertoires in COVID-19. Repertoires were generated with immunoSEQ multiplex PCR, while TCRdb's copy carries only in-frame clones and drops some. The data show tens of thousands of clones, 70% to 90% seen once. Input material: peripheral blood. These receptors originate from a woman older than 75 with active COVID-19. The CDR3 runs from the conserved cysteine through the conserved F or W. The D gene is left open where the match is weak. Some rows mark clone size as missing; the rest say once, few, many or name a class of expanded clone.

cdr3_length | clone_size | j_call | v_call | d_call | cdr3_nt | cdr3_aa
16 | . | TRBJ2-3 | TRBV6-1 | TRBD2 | TGTGCCAGCAGTGGACTAGCGACCTCTGCCACAGATACGCAGTATTTT | CASSGLATSATDTQYF
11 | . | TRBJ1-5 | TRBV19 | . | TGTGCCAGTAGCAATTTCGGGAACCAGCATTTT | CASSNFGNQHF
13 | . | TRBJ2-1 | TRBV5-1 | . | TGCGCCAGCAGCTTTGCAGGGGCCTATGAGCAGTTCTTC | CASSFAGAYEQFF
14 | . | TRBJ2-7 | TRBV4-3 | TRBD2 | TGCGCCAGCAGCCAAGGGACTAGCGGATACGAGCAGTACTTC | CASSQGTSGYEQYF
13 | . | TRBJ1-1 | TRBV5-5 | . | TGTGCCAGCAGCCCTCACAGGGCCACTGAAGCTTTCTTT | CASSPHRATEAFF
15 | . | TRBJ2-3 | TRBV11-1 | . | TGTGCCAGCAGCCGATCTAGTCACGGTCCAGATACGCAGTATTTT | CASSRSSHGPDTQYF
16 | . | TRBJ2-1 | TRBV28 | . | TGTGCCAGCAGTTTACAGGGTTCAAACTCCTACAATGAGCAGTTCTTC | CASSLQGSNSYNEQFF
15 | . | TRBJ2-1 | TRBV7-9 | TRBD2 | TGTGCCAGCAGCCCGGGAGGAGGGTCATACAATGAGCAGTTCTTC | CASSPGGGSYNEQFF
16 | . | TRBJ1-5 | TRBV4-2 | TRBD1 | TGTGCCAGCAGCCAAGAGGTGGACAGGGAGGGTCAGCCCCAGCATTTT | CASSQEVDREGQPQHF
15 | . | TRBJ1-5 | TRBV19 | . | TGTGCCAGTAGTATTTCAGGAAGGAGCAATCAGCCCCAGCATTTT | CASSISGRSNQPQHF
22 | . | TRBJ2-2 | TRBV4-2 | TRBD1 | TGTGCCAGCAGCCAAGAAAAGCCGGGACAGGGGGCTGGCGGGATCAACACCGGGGAGCTGTTTTTT | CASSQEKPGQGAGGINTGELFF
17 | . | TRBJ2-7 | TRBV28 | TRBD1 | TGTGCCAGCAGTCCTGGACAGGGGTGGCCCCTATCCTACGAGCAGTACTTC | CASSPGQGWPLSYEQYF
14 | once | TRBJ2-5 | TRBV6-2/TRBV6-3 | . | TGTGCCAGCAGTGCCCTCATGGCGGGGATGACCCAGTACTTC | CASSALMAGMTQYF
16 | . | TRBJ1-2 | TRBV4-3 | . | TGCGCCAGCAGCCAAGACCTGGGCGGGAAAAACTATGGCTACACCTTC | CASSQDLGGKNYGYTF
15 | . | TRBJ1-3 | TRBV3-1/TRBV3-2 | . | TGTGCCAGCAGCCAATGGGGGCAAACTGGAAACACCATATATTTT | CASSQWGQTGNTIYF
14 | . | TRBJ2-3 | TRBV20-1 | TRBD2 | TGCAGTGCTAGTAGGGGACTAGGTACAGATACGCAGTATTTT | CSASRGLGTDTQYF
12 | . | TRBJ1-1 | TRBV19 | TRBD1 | TGTGCCAGCTCGGGACAGTACACTGAAGCTTTCTTT | CASSGQYTEAFF
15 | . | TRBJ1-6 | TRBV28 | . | TGTGCCAGCAGTTTATCAGCAGGGAAAAATTCACCCCTCCACTTT | CASSLSAGKNSPLHF
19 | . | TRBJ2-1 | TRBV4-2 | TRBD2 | TGTGCCAGCAGCCTGGGACTAGCGGGAGGGGCGAGCTCCTACAATGAGCAGTTCTTC | CASSLGLAGGASSYNEQFF
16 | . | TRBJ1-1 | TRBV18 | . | TGTGCCAGCTCACCGTCACTGGACAGTTTGAACACTGAAGCTTTCTTT | CASSPSLDSLNTEAFF
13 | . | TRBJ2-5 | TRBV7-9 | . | TGTGCCAGCAGCTTCGAGGGCCTGGAGACCCAGTACTTC | CASSFEGLETQYF
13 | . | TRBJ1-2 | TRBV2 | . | TGTGCCAGCAGTGAAGAAGGCAGGTCTGGCTACACCTTC | CASSEEGRSGYTF
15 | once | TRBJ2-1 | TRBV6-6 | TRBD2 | TGTGCCAGCAGAAGGACTAGCGGGAGTCTCAATGAGCAGTTCTTC | CASRRTSGSLNEQFF
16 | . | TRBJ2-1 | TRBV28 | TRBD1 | TGTGCCAGCAGTCTTGACCCGGGGACAGGGGGACGTGAGCAGTTCTTC | CASSLDPGTGGREQFF
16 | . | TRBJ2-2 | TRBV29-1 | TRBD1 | TGCAGCGTTGAAGCAGAGGGGTACAGGGGTTCCGGGGAGCTGTTTTTT | CSVEAEGYRGSGELFF
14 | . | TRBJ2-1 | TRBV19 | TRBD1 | TGTGCCGCGCGGGGACAGGGCCTTTACAATGAGCAGTTCTTC | CAARGQGLYNEQFF
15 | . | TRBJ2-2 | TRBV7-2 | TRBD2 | TGTGCCAGCAGCTTAGTAGCGGGATTCACCGGGGAGCTGTTTTTT | CASSLVAGFTGELFF
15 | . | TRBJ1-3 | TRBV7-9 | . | TGTGCCAGCAGCTCGCCCGCGATTTCTGGAAACACCATATATTTT | CASSSPAISGNTIYF
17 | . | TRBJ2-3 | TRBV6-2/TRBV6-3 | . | TGTGCCAGCAGTTTCACTGGTCCCCCACAGGGCACAGATACGCAGTATTTT | CASSFTGPPQGTDTQYF
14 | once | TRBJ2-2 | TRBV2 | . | TGTGCCAGCAGTTGGGCCTTGAACACCGGGGAGCTGTTTTTT | CASSWALNTGELFF
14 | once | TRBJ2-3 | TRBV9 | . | TGTGCCAGCAGCCCCGGGGGGCTAACAGATACGCAGTATTTT | CASSPGGLTDTQYF
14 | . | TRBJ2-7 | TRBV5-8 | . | TGTGCCAGCACCCCAAGGATCAGGGCCTACGAGCAGTACTTC | CASTPRIRAYEQYF
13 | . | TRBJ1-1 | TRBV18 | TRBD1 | TGTGCCAGCTCACAACTTGGACAGGTGGAAGCTTTCTTT | CASSQLGQVEAFF
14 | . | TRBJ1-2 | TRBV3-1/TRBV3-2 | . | TGTGCCAGCAGCCTGAAAGACGGAGACTATGGCTACACCTTC | CASSLKDGDYGYTF
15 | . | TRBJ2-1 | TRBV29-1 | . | TGCAGCGTTGAATGGCAGGGCCGGCGGTACAATGAGCAGTTCTTC | CSVEWQGRRYNEQFF
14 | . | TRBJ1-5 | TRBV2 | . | TGTGCCAGCAGTCCCAGGGGAGGGGATCAGCCCCAGCATTTT | CASSPRGGDQPQHF
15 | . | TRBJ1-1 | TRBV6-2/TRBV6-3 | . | TGTGCCAGCAGCGCAAAGTTGGGGGGTCTCGCTGAAGCTTTCTTT | CASSAKLGGLAEAFF
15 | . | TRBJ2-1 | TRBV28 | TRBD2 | TGTGCCAGCAGTATTGGAGCGGGAGGCCCGGGGGAGCAGTTCTTC | CASSIGAGGPGEQFF
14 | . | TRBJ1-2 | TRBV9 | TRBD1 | TGTGCCAGCAGCGCCGGGACAGGGGGATATGGCTACACCTTC | CASSAGTGGYGYTF
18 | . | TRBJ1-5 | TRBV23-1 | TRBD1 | TGCGCCAGCAGCGCCGGGACAGGAGGAGCCCTGAGCAATCAGCCCCAGCATTTT | CASSAGTGGALSNQPQHF
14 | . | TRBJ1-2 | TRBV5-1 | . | TGCGCCAGCAGCTTGGACAGGGCTAACTATGGCTACACCTTC | CASSLDRANYGYTF
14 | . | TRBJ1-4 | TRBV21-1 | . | TGTGCCAGCAAGGGGGACAGTAAAAATGAAAAACTGTTTTTT | CASKGDSKNEKLFF
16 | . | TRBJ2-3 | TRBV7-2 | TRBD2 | TGTGCCAGCAGCTTAACGGGACTAGCACTGACAGATACGCAGTATTTT | CASSLTGLALTDTQYF
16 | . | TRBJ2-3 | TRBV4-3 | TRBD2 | TGCGCCAGCAGCCCCGGGACTAGCGGGAGAACGGATACGCAGTATTTT | CASSPGTSGRTDTQYF
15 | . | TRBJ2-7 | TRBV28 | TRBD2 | TGTGCCAGCAGTCTAGGGAGACTAGCGGGAGAAGAGCAGTACTTC | CASSLGRLAGEEQYF
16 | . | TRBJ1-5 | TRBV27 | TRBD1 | TGTGCCAGCAGTTCACAGGGGACCTTGGGCAATCAGCCCCAGCATTTT | CASSSQGTLGNQPQHF
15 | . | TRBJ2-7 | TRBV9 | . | TGTGCCAGCAGTGCGGGGGCGGGCCTTACCTACGAGCAGTACTTC | CASSAGAGLTYEQYF
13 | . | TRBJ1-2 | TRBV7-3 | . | TGTGCCAGCAGCCAAAGTGGGACATTGCGCTACACCTTC | CASSQSGTLRYTF
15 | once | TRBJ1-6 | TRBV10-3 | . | TGTGCCATCAGTGGACACCGGGACTCCAATTCACCCCTCCACTTT | CAISGHRDSNSPLHF
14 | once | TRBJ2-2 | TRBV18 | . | TGTGCCAGCTCACCGCAGGAGAACACCGGGGAGCTGTTTTTT | CASSPQENTGELFF
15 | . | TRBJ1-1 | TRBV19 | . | TGTGCCAGTAGAAACGCGGGGGACGCTAACACTGAAGCTTTCTTT | CASRNAGDANTEAFF
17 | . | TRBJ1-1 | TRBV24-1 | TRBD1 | TGTGCCACCAGTGATTTAGGGGGACAGGGGAAGGAAACTGAAGCTTTCTTT | CATSDLGGQGKETEAFF
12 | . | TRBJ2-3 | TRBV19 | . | TGTGCCAGTAGTGCTCTAGGAAATACGCAGTATTTT | CASSALGNTQYF
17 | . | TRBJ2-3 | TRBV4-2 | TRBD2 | TGTGCCAGCAGCCAAGATGTTGGCGGGAGGGCCCCAGATACGCAGTATTTT | CASSQDVGGRAPDTQYF
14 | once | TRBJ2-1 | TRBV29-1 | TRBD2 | TGCAGCGTTCGACTAGCGGGAACTTACAATGAGCAGTTCTTC | CSVRLAGTYNEQFF
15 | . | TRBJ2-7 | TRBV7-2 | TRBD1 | TGTGCCAGCAGCTTCGACAGGGCCGGGGTCTACGAGCAGTACTTC | CASSFDRAGVYEQYF